This TCR beta chain was sequenced during a study of T-cell memory formation after mild COVID-19 (dated by TCRdb to the early 2020s). Describing the broader study: Most TCR sequence clusters were specific to one of the two donors. T-cell clones expanding and contracting after mild COVID-19 in a couple of donors were tracked by longitudinal TCRalpha and TCRbeta repertoire sequencing. Two young, previously healthy adult volunteers made up the cohort, one male and one female. The paper as a whole reports these results and caveats: Contracting CD4+ clones were located mainly in the CM and EM memory subsets, whereas CD8+ clones were found to be enriched in EMRA. Balanced CD4/CD8 phenotypes were observed for clones contracting from day 15 to 85, whereas a bias towards CD4+ was observed for a second wave of clones expanding from day 15 to 37. SARS-CoV-2 specificity was not confirmed for the second-wave clones peaking on day 37. The study covered only two mild cases, and larger cohorts including severe cases with pre-infection samples were considered necessary. Some responding clones were found in pre-infection memory, which suggests that pre-existing cross-reactive memory T cells took part in the SARS-CoV-2 response.

As regards this clonotype: No cognate antigen has been identified for it. The input lacks base qualities; no much larger clone sits a single base away.

Ficoll-Paque density gradient centrifugation was the method used to isolate PBMCs. The sequencer was an Illumina NovaSeq 6000. TCRalpha and TCRbeta cDNA libraries were built by 5'RACE with constant-segment primers, adding sample barcodes and unique molecular identifiers. Trizol reagent was used to extract RNA from every sample. Library amplification was performed in two PCR steps, and a second sample barcode and Illumina TruSeq adapters were introduced in the second step. Sequencing of the libraries was done on an Illumina NovaSeq, producing 2 x 150 bp paired-end reads. The study's processing was this. The reads were demultiplexed and collapsed into UMI-guided consensus sequences using migec v1.2.7. Using mixcr v2.1.11, the UMI consensuses were aligned to TRA and TRB V and J templates and assembled into clonotypes. Expanded or contracted clonotypes were those called significant by both edgeR and NoisET, with noise models trained on biological replicates. For edgeR calls, the thresholds were a false discovery rate-adjusted p below 0.01 and a log2 fold-change of 1. As an exploratory analysis of dynamics, PCA with hierarchical clustering was applied to max-normalized trajectories of the 1000 most abundant clonotypes. Separately sequenced CD4+ and CD8+ repertoires were used to assign a CD4 or CD8 phenotype to each responding clone. Using fastp at Q25 and MiXCR, TCRdb reprocessed the public reads and kept productive beta chains. Under each unique CDR3 protein, matching rows form one entry showing the most common genes and DNA. The V and J calls shown here were made by TCRdb, not taken from the authors' results. The sample includes roughly 150,000 distinct CDR3 sequences, with 11% to 15% observed a single time. The ten largest clones capture around 28% of the sample.

V gives up 0 bases and J gives up 1 base, and the segment between their germline ends measures 17 bases. Spanning cysteine to phenylalanine, the CDR3 consists of 18 amino acids. Only the CDR3 part of the read is kept: 54 bases, read in frame from the first base. The germline V gene (reference sequence) yields LGHDT for CDR1 and YNNKEL for CDR2. Sequencing used PBMCs or a T cell subset sorted from them (not recorded which). The TCR comes from an adult woman who had mild COVID-19 (a few samples of this study predate the infection). The sample titles of this study are shuffled in the database, so cell type and time point are left out; the donor was told from shared clones. The chain is assembled from TRBV3-1 and TRBJ2-3, with TRBD2 perhaps the D gene, on 5 matching bases. For the CDR3, the sequence is CASSQETTPGSGTDTQYF. The DNA is TGTGCCAGCAGCCAAGAGACGACCCCGGGGTCGGGCACAGATACGCAGTATTTT.